Shown below are 28 T cell receptor beta chains from a single sample sequenced in a study of T cell responses to AZD1222 COVID-19 vaccine. Data came from immunoSEQ multiplex PCR; TCRdb stores just in-frame clones and leaves some out. The sample has about 120,000 clones; more than 85% are singletons. Here the sequenced sample was peripheral blood, taken 28 days after the second AZD1222 dose. These TCRs come from an adult who received the AZD1222 COVID-19 vaccine.

V is TRBV2 and J is TRBJ1-3; weak D call: TRBD1 (5 bases). The germline V gene has CDR1 SNHLY and CDR2 FYNNEI. V shed 5 bases and J shed 3 bases, with 20 bases lying between them. The CDR3 is 17 residues long. CDR3: CASSSGTPLSGGNTIYF. CDR3 DNA sequence: TGTGCCAGCAGTTCCGGGACTCCCCTATCCGGTGGAAACACCATATATTTT.

The V gene is TRBV7-9, the J gene TRBJ1-2; perhaps TRBD1 as D (5 bases). V was pared by 5 bases and J by 4 bases, with 17 bases between. The CDR3 consists of 15 residues. CDR1 is SEHNR, CDR2 FQNEAQ, per germline (reference sequence). CDR3 sequence: CASSAGTGGGYGYTF. The CDR3, as DNA: TGTGCCAGCAGCGCAGGGACCGGAGGAGGCTATGGCTACACCTTC. The full variable domain, in which reference TRBV7-9 and TRBJ1-2 provide the parts outside the CDR3, is DTGVSQNPRHKITKRGQNVTFRCDPISEHNRLYWYRQTLGQGPEFLTYFQNEAQLEKSRLLSDRFSAERPKGSFSTLEIQRTEQGDSAMYLCASSAGTGGGYGYTFGSGTRLTVV.

V is TRBV11-2 and J is TRBJ1-4, with TRBD1 matching over 8 bases. V dropped 5 bases and J dropped 6; count of bases not matched to a gene: 2. The CDR3 sequence is 13 residues long. The germline V gene has CDR1 SGHAT and CDR2 FQNNGV. The CDR3 coding sequence is TGTGCCAGCAGCCCGACAGGGGATGAAAAACTGTTTTTT. Protein sequence: CASSPTGDEKLFF.

The V call is TRBV30, the J call TRBJ1-3; D is unclear. Germline CDR1 and CDR2: GTSNPN and SVGIG (reference sequence). CDR3 size: 14 residues. Deletions cut 4 bases from V and 1 base from J, with 11 bases between. The chain's CDR3 is CAWNRGRSGNTIYF. The CDR3, as DNA: TGTGCCTGGAATCGCGGAAGGTCTGGAAACACCATATATTTT.

The chain uses TRBV7-2 and TRBJ2-1; 8 nucleotides match TRBD2. Unmatched junction bases numbered 9, after V lost 5 bases and J lost 3 bases. Per the germline V gene, CDR1 is SGHTA and CDR2 is FQGNSA. This CDR3 has 16 amino acids. The CDR3, as DNA: TGTGCCAGCAGCCTCGCCGGGACTAGTGACTACAATGAGCAGTTCTTC. Its protein is CASSLAGTSDYNEQFF.

This clone has a single count. V is TRBV6-6 and J is TRBJ1-1, with D uncertain. V was cut by 6 bases and J by 0 bases, with 8 bases left in between. The germline V gene encodes CDR1 MNHNY and CDR2 SVGAGI (reference sequence). The CDR3 sequence is 13 residues long. The CDR3 here is CASRRTVNTEAFF. Written as DNA, the CDR3 is TGTGCCAGCAGGCGGACGGTGAACACTGAAGCTTTCTTT.

This clone showed up just a few times. The chain links TRBV6-5 to TRBJ2-5, with TRBD1 identical over 10 bases. The CDR3 totals 16 residues. Germline CDR1 MNHEY, CDR2 SVGAGI. The V segment lost 2 bases and the J segment 4 bases; nucleotides outside the gene matches: 7. The DNA for the CDR3 is TGTGCCAGCAGTTACCTCAGGACAGGGGGGGGAGAGACCCAGTACTTC. Protein sequence: CASSYLRTGGGETQYF.

The chain is built from TRBV11-2 and TRBJ2-7; D remains ambiguous. The V and J ends lost 0 bases and 0 bases respectively, with 9 bases between them. CDR3 length: 15 residues. Germline loops: CDR1 SGHAT, CDR2 FQNNGV. This chain's CDR3 is CASSLDPGLSYEQYF. CDR3 DNA sequence: TGTGCCAGCAGCTTAGACCCGGGCCTCTCCTACGAGCAGTACTTC.

In this sample, this clone turned up a few times. The chain is built from TRBV5-1 and TRBJ1-1; 9 positions match TRBD1. The CDR3 spans 14 residues. The germline CDR1 and CDR2 sequences are SGHRS and YFSETQ. The V and J ends lost 3 bases and 5 bases, in that order; junction bases with no gene match: 5. DNA of the CDR3: TGCGCCAGCAGCTGGGGACAGGGAAGAACTGAAGCTTTCTTT. It is translated as CASSWGQGRTEAFF.

This sequence joins TRBV5-4 and TRBJ2-4; D is perhaps TRBD1 or TRBD2 (5 bases each). V was shortened by 4 bases and J by 10 bases, with 21 bases between the two germline ends. This CDR3 region has 15 residues. Looked up from germline, CDR1 is SGHNT and CDR2 is YYREEE (reference sequence). The CDR3 loop reads CASSDGTGPRWIQYF. The CDR3 bases are TGTGCCAGCAGCGACGGGACCGGCCCAAGGTGGATTCAGTACTTC.

V is TRBV28 and J is TRBJ1-4, with D possibly TRBD1 on 5 matching bases. CDR3 length: 15 amino acids. Germline V CDR1 and CDR2: MDHEN, SYDVKM. V shed 2 bases and J shed 6 bases, with 13 bases lying between them. CDR3 residues: CASSLGGRGDEKLFF. CDR3 nucleotides: TGTGCCAGCAGTTTAGGGGGGAGAGGGGATGAAAAACTGTTTTTT.

The rearrangement links TRBV5-1 to TRBJ1-1, with D unresolved. CDR1 is SGHRS and CDR2 is YFSETQ in the germline V gene. Deletions cut 1 base from V and 0 bases from J, with 7 bases between. This CDR3 comprises 14 residues. This CDR3 reads CASSLLELNTEAFF. The CDR3 bases are TGCGCCAGCAGCTTGTTGGAGCTGAACACTGAAGCTTTCTTT.

The J gene is TRBJ2-3, the V gene TRBV5-5, with TRBD2 matching 10 bases. Germline CDR1 is SGHKS and CDR2 is YYEKEE (reference sequence). CDR3 length: 18 amino acids. V shed 0 bases, J shed 1 base, and the junction held 8 bases outside the gene matches. CDR3 nucleotide sequence: TGTGCCAGCAGCTTGGCCCCCCTAGCGGGAGTAGGCACAGATACGCAGTATTTT. Residues: CASSLAPLAGVGTDTQYF.

This clone was observed a single time. The CDR3 region is CASSLTGISYNEQFF. The CDR3 coding sequence is TGTGCCAGCAGCTTAACCGGGATCTCCTACAATGAGCAGTTCTTC. The V gene is TRBV7-3, the J gene TRBJ2-1; D may be TRBD2 (5 bases). This CDR3 has 15 residues. V shed 0 bases and J shed 0 bases, with 6 bases lying between them. From germline, CDR1 is SGHTA and CDR2 FQGTGA.

The chain uses TRBV6-2 or TRBV6-3 and TRBJ2-2, with 7 bases aligning to TRBD2. Germline loops: CDR1 MNHEY, CDR2 SVGEGT. The CDR3 extends over 15 amino acids. V lost 6 bases and J lost 0; bases outside the gene matches: 4. CDR3 sequence: CASSPSGTNTGELFF. The CDR3 region has the DNA TGTGCCAGCAGCCCCAGCGGGACGAACACCGGGGAGCTGTTTTTT.

This clone was recorded once. The rearrangement links TRBV2 to TRBJ2-5; tentative D call: TRBD1 (6 bases). Trimming stripped 6 bases from V and 5 bases from J, with 22 bases between. This CDR3 contains 16 residues. Germline CDR1 SNHLY, CDR2 FYNNEI. The CDR3 reads CASRPARYRDRETQYF. DNA for the CDR3: TGTGCCAGCAGGCCTGCACGTTACAGGGACCGGGAGACCCAGTACTTC.

This rearrangement joins TRBV30 to TRBJ1-1, with D perhaps TRBD1 (5 bases). Between the trimmed V and J ends, which lost 1 base and 0 bases, there was a span of 6 bases. Looked up from germline, CDR1 is GTSNPN and CDR2 is SVGIG (reference sequence). This CDR3 region has 13 residues. This CDR3 reads CAWSATVNTEAFF. The CDR3 region has the DNA TGTGCCTGGAGTGCGACAGTGAACACTGAAGCTTTCTTT. Combining the CDR3 with reference TRBV30 and TRBJ1-1 gives the whole variable domain SQTIHQWPATLVQPVGSPLSLECTVEGTSNPNLYWYRQAAGRGLQLLFYSVGIGQISSEVPQNLSASRPQDRQFILSSKKLLLSDSGFYLCAWSATVNTEAFFGQGTRLTVV.

V and J are TRBV4-2 and TRBJ1-2, with 7 bases that match TRBD1. Per the germline V gene, CDR1 is LGHNA and CDR2 is YNFKEQ. V lost 4 bases, J lost 7 bases, and 9 bases stayed unmatched. The CDR3 consists of 14 residues. The CDR3 here is CASSPEQGLIGYTF. The CDR3 coding sequence is TGTGCCAGCAGCCCGGAACAGGGGCTGATTGGCTACACCTTC.

The rearrangement links TRBV7-6 to TRBJ1-4; D not certain. Deletions cut 5 bases from V and 0 bases from J, with 10 bases between. The CDR3 has 15 amino acids. Per germline, CDR1 SGHVS and CDR2 FNYEAQ. The CDR3 protein is CASSEGPATNEKLFF. The CDR3 DNA reads as TGTGCCAGCAGCGAGGGCCCTGCAACTAATGAAAAACTGTTTTTT.

The chain employs TRBV7-3 and TRBJ2-2; 9 bases map to TRBD2. The V and J ends lost 6 bases and 5 bases, in that order; junction bases with no gene match: 13. Germline V gene sequence: CDR1 SGHTA, CDR2 FQGTGA. CDR3 length: 17 residues. The CDR3 loop reads CASSYFSGGKGTGELFF. CDR3 DNA sequence: TGTGCCAGCAGTTACTTTAGCGGGGGTAAAGGTACCGGGGAGCTGTTTTTT.

This clone was counted only a few times. The chain couples TRBV5-6 to TRBJ1-2; 8 bases align to TRBD1. Per the germline V gene, CDR1 is SGHDT and CDR2 is YYEEEE. The ends lost 0 bases at V and 1 base at J; junction bases unmatched: 2. The length of the CDR3 is 15 residues. CDR3 DNA: TGTGCCAGCAGCTTGGGGACAGGGCGTAACTATGGCTACACCTTC. Protein: CASSLGTGRNYGYTF.

The rearrangement uses TRBV7-2 and TRBJ2-1; a possible D gene is TRBD2 (6 bases). The CDR3 sequence is 15 residues long. V lost 3 bases and J 3 bases, leaving 12 bases between the germline ends. Germline V CDR1 and CDR2: SGHTA, FQGNSA. CDR3 region: CASSFSGSLYNEQFF. The CDR3 nucleotides are TGTGCCAGCAGCTTTAGCGGTTCTCTCTACAATGAGCAGTTCTTC.

The chain uses TRBV18 and TRBJ1-2, with TRBD1 identical over 7 bases. The CDR3 consists of 14 residues. Germline V gene data show CDR1 as KGHSH and CDR2 as LQKENI. Trimming at V came to 5 bases and at J to 4 bases, leaving 7 bases not matched to a gene. The CDR3 spells CASSTGTEPYGYTF. DNA for the CDR3: TGTGCCAGCTCAACAGGGACAGAGCCCTATGGCTACACCTTC.

The chain couples TRBV7-2 to TRBJ2-5, with D perhaps TRBD2 (5 bases). Trimming removed 4 bases from V and 2 bases from J, with 8 bases in between. Germline V lookup: CDR1 SGHTA, CDR2 FQGNSA. This CDR3 comprises 13 residues. The chain's CDR3 is CASSWTWQETQYF. CDR3 DNA: TGTGCCAGCAGCTGGACTTGGCAAGAGACCCAGTACTTC.

This sequence joins TRBV7-2 and TRBJ2-7, with unresolved D. The CDR3 runs to 14 residues. The germline V gene has CDR1 SGHTA and CDR2 FQGNSA. The V end was cut by 3 bases, the J end by 0 bases, with 9 bases between. The CDR3 is CASSFVASSYEQYF. The CDR3, as DNA: TGTGCCAGCAGCTTTGTCGCCAGCTCCTACGAGCAGTACTTC.

This chain links TRBV4-1 with TRBJ1-6; a possible D gene is TRBD1 (6 bases). This CDR3 has 13 residues. Germline V CDR1 and CDR2: MGHRA, YSYEKL. The V end lost 3 bases, the J end lost 10 bases, and 10 bases lay between the germline ends. CDR3 DNA: TGCGCCAGCAGCCAGGACAGTGGCTCACCCCTCCACTTT. Translation gives CASSQDSGSPLHF.

This clone was observed a few times. The rearrangement uses TRBV5-8 and TRBJ1-6, with 9 bases lining up with TRBD1. The CDR3 is 15 residues long. J was trimmed by 11 bases and V by 4 bases; bases with no gene match: 10. Germline lookup yields CDR1 SGHTS and CDR2 YDEGEE. The CDR3 DNA sequence: TGTGCCAGCAGCATGCGACAGGGGGGAAATCCACCCCTCCACTTT. This translates into CASSMRQGGNPPLHF.

This clone was counted between two and nine times. The CDR3 DNA follows: TGTGCCTGGAGACCGACAGGGGTGGGAAATCAGCCCCAGCATTTT. Translating gives CAWRPTGVGNQPQHF. This chain links TRBV30 with TRBJ1-5; TRBD1 matches at 8 bases. Unmatched junction bases numbered 8, after V lost 3 bases and J lost 4 bases. This CDR3 is built from 15 residues. The germline gives CDR1 GTSNPN, CDR2 SVGIG (reference sequence).